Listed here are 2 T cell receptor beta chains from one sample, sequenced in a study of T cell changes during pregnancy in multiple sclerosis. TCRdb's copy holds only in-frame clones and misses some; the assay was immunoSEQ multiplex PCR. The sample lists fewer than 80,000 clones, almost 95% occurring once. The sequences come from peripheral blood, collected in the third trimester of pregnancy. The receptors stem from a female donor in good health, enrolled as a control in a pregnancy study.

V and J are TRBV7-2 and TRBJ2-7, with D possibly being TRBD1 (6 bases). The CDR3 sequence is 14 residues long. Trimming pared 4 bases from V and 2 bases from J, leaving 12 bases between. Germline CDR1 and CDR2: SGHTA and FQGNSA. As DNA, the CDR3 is TGTGCCAGCAGCTCCCAACAGGGCCCCTACGAGCAGTACTTC. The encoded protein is CASSSQQGPYEQYF.

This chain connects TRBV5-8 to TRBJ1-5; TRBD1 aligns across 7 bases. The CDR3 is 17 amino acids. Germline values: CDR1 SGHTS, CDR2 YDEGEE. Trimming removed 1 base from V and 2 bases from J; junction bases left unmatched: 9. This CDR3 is CASSLQEGGIGNQPQHF. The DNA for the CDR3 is TGTGCCAGCAGCTTGCAGGAAGGGGGCATTGGCAATCAGCCCCAGCATTTT.